The 32 T cell receptor beta chains below all came from one sample that was sequenced in a study of shared clonotypes between healthy human individuals. The naive CD8 population came from CD45RO-negative cells selected for CCR7, without terminally differentiated effector memory CD45RA+ cells. TCRdb keeps only in-frame clones here, not all; method: immunoSEQ multiplex PCR. This repertoire shows about 2.2 million clones, 80% to 95% found once; its top ten account for approximately 1.7%. Sequencing input: naive CD8+ T cells from PBMCs. The receptors come from a man between 18 and 29 years old in good health. Some clones in this sample may be carry-over from other donors' samples.

With regard to this clone: Other DNA sequences in this sample translate to the same CDR3. The chain couples TRBV28 to TRBJ1-5; D gene uncertain. The CDR3 has 15 amino acids. Germline assignment: CDR1 MDHEN and CDR2 SYDVKM. The V and J ends lost 3 bases and 0 bases respectively, with 9 bases between them. The CDR3 nucleotides are TGTGCCAGCAGTTTCTCGCTATATAGCAATCAGCCCCAGCATTTT. Translating it yields CASSFSLYSNQPQHF.

This chain connects TRBV9 to TRBJ2-7, with 10 bases that match TRBD2. The germline gives CDR1 SGDLS, CDR2 YYNGEE. The CDR3 is made up of 16 amino acids. The ends lost 0 bases at V and 2 bases at J; junction bases unmatched: 5. CDR3 sequence reads: CASSVGVAGGPYEQYF. DNA of the CDR3: TGTGCCAGCAGCGTAGGGGTAGCGGGAGGCCCCTACGAGCAGTACTTC.

V is TRBV7-9 and J is TRBJ2-3, with TRBD1 matching 10 bases. The CDR3 covers 15 residues. V gave up 6 bases and J gave up 6 bases; unmatched junction bases: 9. The germline V gene has CDR1 SEHNR and CDR2 FQNEAQ (reference sequence). CDR3 bases: TGTGCCAGCAGGGGGGACAGGGGACTCGTGGATACGCAGTATTTT. It yields the protein CASRGDRGLVDTQYF.

V is TRBV7-9 and J is TRBJ2-7; D might be TRBD2 (5 bases). The CDR3 consists of 17 residues. With 4 bases removed from V and 6 bases from J, the gap between germline ends came to 25 bases. CDR1 is SEHNR and CDR2 is FQNEAQ in the germline V gene (reference sequence). CDR3 nucleotide sequence: TGTGCCAGCAGCTGGAACCCCATCTCTTCCCCGGGAATCGAGCAGTACTTC. This codes for CASSWNPISSPGIEQYF.

This clone has only a few counts. The chain links TRBV19 to TRBJ2-7; D gene ambiguous. Germline V CDR1 and CDR2: LNHDA, SQIVND (reference sequence). V gave up 2 bases and J gave up 1 base, with 12 bases separating them. The CDR3 covers 15 residues. CDR3 in amino acids: CASSIWAYSSYEQYF. CDR3 in DNA: TGTGCCAGTAGTATATGGGCCTATTCTTCCTACGAGCAGTACTTC.

The J gene is TRBJ1-2, the V gene TRBV28, with unresolved D. The germline gives CDR1 MDHEN, CDR2 SYDVKM. V shed 5 bases and J shed 2 bases, with 9 bases lying between them. The CDR3 is made up of 13 amino acids. The DNA for the CDR3 is TGTGCCAGCAGTCCTACACCCAACTATGGCTACACCTTC. Translating it yields CASSPTPNYGYTF.

The chain uses TRBV27 and TRBJ2-6, with D possibly TRBD2 on 5 matching bases. The ends were cut back, 6 bases at V and 1 base at J, with 13 bases in the middle. The CDR3 totals 16 residues. The germline CDR1 and CDR2 sequences are MNHEY and SMNVEV (reference sequence). CDR3 protein: CASSEGSVSGANVLTF. CDR3 bases: TGTGCCAGCAGCGAGGGATCCGTATCTGGGGCCAACGTCCTGACTTTC.

The chain carries TRBV25-1 and TRBJ2-5, with D possibly TRBD1 on 6 matching bases. Germline V gene lookup returns CDR1 MGHDK and CDR2 SYGVNS. This CDR3 has 13 residues. V dropped 7 bases and J dropped 2 bases, with 11 bases sitting between them. CDR3 sequence (DNA): TGTGCCAGCACCTGGACAGATCAAGAGACCCAGTACTTC. Residues: CASTWTDQETQYF.

This sequence joins TRBV2 and TRBJ2-7; 8 bases agree with TRBD1. Germline CDR1 and CDR2: SNHLY and FYNNEI. CDR3 length: 17 residues. V lost 3 bases and J lost 2; bases outside the gene matches: 12. CDR3 protein: CASSEGQAYEEAYEQYF. In nucleotides, the CDR3 is TGTGCCAGCAGTGAGGGACAGGCCTATGAAGAGGCCTACGAGCAGTACTTC.

The chain combines TRBV28 with TRBJ1-5; TRBD1 is a possible D gene (6 bases). Germline V lookup: CDR1 MDHEN, CDR2 SYDVKM. The CDR3 is 11 residues long. V was cut by 8 bases and J by 11 bases, with 13 bases left in between. CDR3 coding DNA: TGTGCCAGCGGAAGACAGGCCGCCCAGCATTTT. Translation gives CASGRQAAQHF.

The chain uses TRBV14 and TRBJ2-2; TRBD1 matches 7 bases. Per germline, CDR1 SGHDN and CDR2 FVKESK. V lost 2 bases, J lost 3 bases, and 3 bases stayed unmatched. The CDR3 consists of 15 residues. The CDR3 sequence: CASSQLTGDTGELFF. DNA for the CDR3: TGTGCCAGCAGCCAATTAACAGGGGACACCGGGGAGCTGTTTTTT.

The chain is built from TRBV27 and TRBJ1-1, with D unresolved. Trimming removed 6 bases at V and 7 bases at J, with 12 bases between. In germline, CDR1 is MNHEY, CDR2 SMNVEV (reference sequence). This CDR3 region has 12 residues. CDR3 in amino acids: CASRGGRLEAFF. DNA for the CDR3: TGTGCCAGCAGGGGTGGACGACTTGAAGCTTTCTTT.

The rearrangement links TRBV27 to TRBJ2-1; unclear D gene. The CDR3 consists of 14 residues. Germline CDR1 and CDR2: MNHEY and SMNVEV (reference sequence). Trimming took off 8 bases at V and 6 bases at J, with 17 bases between the two ends. The CDR3 bases are TGTGCCAGCTGCTGGACCCATGAATCCAATGAGCAGTTCTTC. Protein sequence: CASCWTHESNEQFF.

This chain links TRBV15 with TRBJ1-3, with TRBD1 matching over 8 bases. CDR3 length: 15 residues. V shed 3 bases, J shed 3 bases, and the junction held 4 bases outside the gene matches. Germline CDR1 and CDR2: LNHNV and YYDKDF (reference sequence). In nucleotides, the CDR3 is TGTGCCACCAGCAGGGCTACAGGGGGTGGAAACACCATATATTTT. It codes for CATSRATGGGNTIYF.

This chain joins TRBV7-8 and TRBJ2-3; 11 bases fit TRBD2. The CDR3 consists of 15 residues. Germline CDR1 reads SGHVS; CDR2 reads FQNEAQ. V was clipped by 4 bases and J by 2 bases; unmatched bases: 2. The CDR3 bases are TGTGCCAGCAGCTCGGGACTAGCGGACACAGATACGCAGTATTTT. Residues: CASSSGLADTDTQYF.

V is TRBV9 and J is TRBJ2-7; 9 nucleotides align to TRBD1. The CDR3 spans 15 residues. The trim removed 3 bases at V and 1 base at J, leaving 5 bases unmatched. Germline assignment: CDR1 SGDLS and CDR2 YYNGEE. The CDR3 DNA is TGTGCCAGCAGCGCAGGACAGGGGAAGTCCTACGAGCAGTACTTC. Encoded protein: CASSAGQGKSYEQYF.

The chain uses TRBV15 and TRBJ2-5; 10 bases are shared with TRBD2. Germline CDR1 is LNHNV and CDR2 is YYDKDF (reference sequence). V shed 0 bases, J shed 1 base, and the junction held 5 bases outside the gene matches. This CDR3 has 17 amino acids. The CDR3, as DNA: TGTGCCACCAGCAGAGATCGAAGGACTAGCGGCCAAGAGACCCAGTACTTC. Translation: CATSRDRRTSGQETQYF.

The chain is built from TRBV7-3 and TRBJ2-5, with TRBD2 matching over 7 bases. The CDR3 runs to 15 residues. CDR1 and CDR2 (germline): SGHTA, FQGTGA. V trimming: 5 bases; J trimming: 3 bases; junction bases outside the gene matches: 9. The CDR3 here is CASSLLAGEKETQYF. CDR3 nucleotide sequence: TGTGCCAGCAGCCTTCTCGCGGGAGAGAAAGAGACCCAGTACTTC. Looking up the rest from reference TRBV7-3 and TRBJ2-5 gives the full variable domain: GAGVSQTPSNKVTEKGKYVELRCDPISGHTALYWYRQSLGQGPEFLIYFQGTGAADDSGLPNDRFFAVRPEGSVSTLKIQRTERGDSAVYLCASSLLAGEKETQYFGPGTRLLVL.

This chain uses TRBV10-3 with TRBJ1-3; possible D gene TRBD1, 6 bases. Trimming stripped 9 bases from V and 5 bases from J, with 17 bases between. The CDR3 sequence is 14 residues long. Per germline, CDR1 ENHRY and CDR2 SYGVKD. Here the CDR3 reads CAILTGHPRNTIYF. The CDR3 DNA follows: TGTGCCATTCTTACGGGACACCCGAGAAACACCATATATTTT.

This rearrangement joins TRBV2 to TRBJ2-7, with D possibly matching TRBD1 (6 bases). The CDR3 length is 14 residues. V was cut by 8 bases and J by 4 bases, with 18 bases left in between. Germline-derived CDR1 and CDR2 are SNHLY and FYNNEI. CDR3 protein: CASRYNARGYEQYF. DNA of the CDR3: TGTGCCAGCCGCTATAACGCCAGGGGTTACGAGCAGTACTTC.

The V and J genes are TRBV19 and TRBJ2-1; D might be TRBD2 (5 bases). Germline assignment: CDR1 LNHDA and CDR2 SQIVND (reference sequence). Between the trimmed V and J ends, which lost 5 bases and 9 bases, there was a span of 11 bases. The CDR3 runs 12 residues. Here the CDR3 reads CASSGSFGEQFF. The CDR3 nucleotides are TGTGCCAGTAGTGGGAGTTTTGGTGAGCAGTTCTTC.

The chain joins TRBV5-1 to TRBJ1-1; a possible D gene is TRBD1 (6 bases). In germline, CDR1 is SGHRS, CDR2 YFSETQ. Trimming removed 0 bases from V and 6 bases from J, with 18 bases in between. The CDR3 runs to 16 residues. The CDR3 sequence: CASSLGSITGSAEAFF. The CDR3, as DNA: TGCGCCAGCAGCTTGGGGTCCATTACAGGGTCCGCTGAAGCTTTCTTT.

The genes are TRBV5-1 and TRBJ1-1; tentatively, D is TRBD1 (6 bases). The V gene's germline CDR1 is SGHRS and CDR2 YFSETQ. This CDR3 has 11 amino acids. Trimming left V 3 bases short and J 12 bases short, with 12 bases between. CDR3 sequence: CASSYAGGSFF. CDR3 nucleotide sequence: TGCGCCAGCAGCTACGCCGGGGGCTCTTTCTTT.

This chain joins TRBV6-5 and TRBJ2-7, with 7 nucleotides matching TRBD1. With V trimmed by 2 bases and J by 2 bases, 6 bases remained unmatched. The CDR3 has 15 amino acids. CDR1 and CDR2 (germline): MNHEY, SVGAGI. CDR3 nucleotide sequence: TGTGCCAGCAGTTACCATATCGGGACAGCCTACGAGCAGTACTTC. Translating it yields CASSYHIGTAYEQYF.

This sequence joins TRBV29-1 and TRBJ1-3; D remains ambiguous. Trimming pared 0 bases from V and 7 bases from J, leaving 10 bases between. CDR1 and CDR2 from the germline V gene are SQVTM and ANQGSEA. The CDR3 is 13 residues long. The CDR3 sequence is CSVEDLSLNTIYF. Written as DNA, the CDR3 is TGCAGCGTTGAAGATCTCAGCCTCAACACCATATATTTT.

Regarding this clone: The junction and the germline gene differ at one end; a read error may be behind it. The chain couples TRBV7-8 to TRBJ2-2; 7 nucleotides align to TRBD1. CDR3 size: 12 residues. Germline CDR1 SGHVS, CDR2 FQNEAQ. The CDR3 DNA is TGTGCCAGCAGCTTATCGACAGGGCTTATACTTTTT. Translating it yields CASSLSTGLILF.

The chain uses TRBV27 and TRBJ2-1; possible D gene TRBD2, 6 bases. The CDR3 totals 17 residues. Trimming stripped 3 bases from V and 9 bases from J, with 24 bases between. Germline CDR1 MNHEY, CDR2 SMNVEV (reference sequence). CDR3: CASSFLRRGVSRAEQFF. The CDR3 coding sequence is TGTGCCAGCAGTTTTCTTAGGCGCGGGGTTTCGAGGGCTGAGCAGTTCTTC.

The chain recombines TRBV7-8 with TRBJ2-7; D might be TRBD2 (6 bases). This CDR3 is built from 13 residues. CDR1 is SGHVS and CDR2 is FQNEAQ in the germline V gene. Trimming cost V 6 bases and J 7 bases, with 16 bases left between them. The CDR3 here is CASRGGRAGEQYF. DNA for the CDR3: TGTGCCAGCAGGGGGGGAAGGGCCGGAGAGCAGTACTTC. Full variable domain (rest looked up from reference TRBV7-8 and TRBJ2-7): GAGVSQSPRYKVAKRGQDVALRCDPISGHVSLFWYQQALGQGPEFLTYFQNEAQLDKSGLPSDRFFAERPEGSVSTLKIQRTQQEDSAVYLCASRGGRAGEQYFGPGTRLTVT.

V is TRBV6-5 and J is TRBJ2-5; TRBD1 matches at 10 bases. The germline gives CDR1 MNHEY, CDR2 SVGAGI. The V segment lost 2 bases and the J segment 5 bases; nucleotides outside the gene matches: 5. This CDR3 contains 15 residues. DNA for the CDR3: TGTGCCAGCAGTTACGGGACAGGGGTTTTGGAGACCCAGTACTTC. It yields the protein CASSYGTGVLETQYF.

V gene TRBV6-6 combines with J gene TRBJ1-4, with no clear D. The CDR3 consists of 13 residues. Germline loops: CDR1 MNHNY, CDR2 SVGAGI (reference sequence). Trimming took 7 bases from V and 4 from J, leaving 10 bases between them. CDR3 nucleotides: TGTGCCAGCAAAAGGCAGAATAATGAAAAACTGTTTTTT. It is translated as CASKRQNNEKLFF.

V and J are TRBV30 and TRBJ2-7; 9 nucleotides agree with TRBD1. J was trimmed by 6 bases and V by 8 bases; bases with no gene match: 8. The CDR3 totals 12 residues. From germline, CDR1 is GTSNPN and CDR2 SVGIG (reference sequence). The CDR3 region is CAAGTGHGEQYF. The CDR3 region has the DNA TGTGCCGCCGGGACAGGGCACGGCGAGCAGTACTTC.

The V call is TRBV27, the J call TRBJ2-5; 9 bases line up with TRBD2. Losses at the gene ends were 7 bases for V and 5 bases for J; bases not matched to a gene: 14. The germline V gene encodes CDR1 MNHEY and CDR2 SMNVEV (reference sequence). CDR3 length: 16 amino acids. The CDR3 region is CASTQRAGGPRETQYF. The CDR3 bases are TGTGCCAGCACCCAAAGGGCGGGAGGGCCGAGGGAGACCCAGTACTTC.